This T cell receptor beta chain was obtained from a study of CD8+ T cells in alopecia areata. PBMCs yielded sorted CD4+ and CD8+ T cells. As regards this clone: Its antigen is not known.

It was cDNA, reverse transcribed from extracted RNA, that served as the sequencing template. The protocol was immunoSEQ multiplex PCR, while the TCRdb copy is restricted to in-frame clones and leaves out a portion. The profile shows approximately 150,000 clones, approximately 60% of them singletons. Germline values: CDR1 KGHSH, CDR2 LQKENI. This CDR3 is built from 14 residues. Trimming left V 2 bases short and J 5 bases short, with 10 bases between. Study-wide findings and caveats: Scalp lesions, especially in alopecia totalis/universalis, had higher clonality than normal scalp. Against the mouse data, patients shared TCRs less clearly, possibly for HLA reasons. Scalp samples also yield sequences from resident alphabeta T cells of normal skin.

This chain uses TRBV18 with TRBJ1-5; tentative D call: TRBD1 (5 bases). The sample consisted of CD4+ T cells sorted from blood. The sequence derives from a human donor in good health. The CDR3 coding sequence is TGTGCCAGCTCACCAAAGGGGCTCGATCAGCCCCAGCATTTT. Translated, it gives CASSPKGLDQPQHF.